This T cell receptor beta chain derives from a study of siplizumab effects on memory and regulatory T cells. Study-level points and caveats: The mean Treg-derived percentage of mappable alloreactive CD4+ clones was 60% to 80% with siplizumab compared with approximately 28% in controls.

The CDR3 runs 12 residues. Unmatched junction bases numbered 2, after V lost 4 bases and J lost 10 bases. The germline V gene encodes CDR1 SEHNR and CDR2 FQNEAQ (reference sequence). As regards this clone: The antigen is undetermined.

Sequencing of each sample assayed 95,000 to 100,000 TCR templates. Generated by immunoSEQ multiplex PCR, the TCRdb table keeps only in-frame clones and is missing some. The data hold some 63,000 clones, with approximately 97% observed a single time. The chain carries TRBV7-9 and TRBJ2-1, with TRBD1 matching 9 bases. The sample consisted of naive CD8+ T cells sorted from blood. The sequence was obtained from a human donor in good health. The CDR3 DNA reads as TGTGCCAGCAGCTCCACAGGGGGCGAGCAGTTCTTC. It encodes CASSSTGGEQFF.